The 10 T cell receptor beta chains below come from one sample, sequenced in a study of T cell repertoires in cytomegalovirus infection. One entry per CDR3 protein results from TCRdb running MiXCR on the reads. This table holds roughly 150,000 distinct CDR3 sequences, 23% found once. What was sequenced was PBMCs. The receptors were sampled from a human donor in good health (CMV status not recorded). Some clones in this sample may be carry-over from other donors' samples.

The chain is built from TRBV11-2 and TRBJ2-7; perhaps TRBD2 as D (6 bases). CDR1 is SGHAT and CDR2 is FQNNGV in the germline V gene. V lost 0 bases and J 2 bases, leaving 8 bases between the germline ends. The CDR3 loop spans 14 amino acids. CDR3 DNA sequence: TGTGCCAGCAGCTTAGAGCGCGGGGCCTACGAGCAGTACTTC. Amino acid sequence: CASSLERGAYEQYF.

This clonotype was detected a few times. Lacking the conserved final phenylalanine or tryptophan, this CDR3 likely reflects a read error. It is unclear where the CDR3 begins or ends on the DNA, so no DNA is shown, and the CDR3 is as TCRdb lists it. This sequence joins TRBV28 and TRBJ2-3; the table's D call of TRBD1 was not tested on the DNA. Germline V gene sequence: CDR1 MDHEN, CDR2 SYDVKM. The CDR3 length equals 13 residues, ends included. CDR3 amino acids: CASSLKPGQGIDV.

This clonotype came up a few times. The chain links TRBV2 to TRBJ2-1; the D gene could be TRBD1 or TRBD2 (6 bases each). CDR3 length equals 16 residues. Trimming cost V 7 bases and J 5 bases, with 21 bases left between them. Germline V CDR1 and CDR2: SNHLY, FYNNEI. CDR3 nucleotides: TGTGCCAGCACCTGGAGGGTCGGGGGCGCCCACAATGAGCAGTTCTTC. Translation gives CASTWRVGGAHNEQFF.

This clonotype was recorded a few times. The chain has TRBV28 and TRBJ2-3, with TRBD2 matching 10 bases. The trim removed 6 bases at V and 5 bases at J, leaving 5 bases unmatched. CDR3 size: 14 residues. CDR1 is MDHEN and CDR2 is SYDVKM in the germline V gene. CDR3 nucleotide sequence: TGTGCCAGCAGACTAGCGGGAACGGGAGATACGCAGTATTTT. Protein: CASRLAGTGDTQYF.

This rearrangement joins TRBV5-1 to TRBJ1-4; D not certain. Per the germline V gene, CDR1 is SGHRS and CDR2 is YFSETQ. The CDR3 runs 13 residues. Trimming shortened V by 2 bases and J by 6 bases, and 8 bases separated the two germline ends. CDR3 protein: CASSFGGDEKLFF. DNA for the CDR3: TGCGCCAGCAGCTTTGGTGGCGATGAAAAACTGTTTTTT.

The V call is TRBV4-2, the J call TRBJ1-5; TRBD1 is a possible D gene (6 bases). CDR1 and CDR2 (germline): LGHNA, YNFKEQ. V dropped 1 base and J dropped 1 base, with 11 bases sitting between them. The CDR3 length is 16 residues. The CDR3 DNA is TGTGCCAGCAGCCAAGTTATCGGGGGCAGCAATCAGCCCCAGCATTTT. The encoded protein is CASSQVIGGSNQPQHF.

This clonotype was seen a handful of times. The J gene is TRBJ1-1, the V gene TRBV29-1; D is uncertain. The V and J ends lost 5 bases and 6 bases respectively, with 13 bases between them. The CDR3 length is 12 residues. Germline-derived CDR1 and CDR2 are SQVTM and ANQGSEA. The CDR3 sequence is CSVPGRVSEAFF. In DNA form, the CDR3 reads TGCAGCGTTCCTGGTCGGGTCTCTGAAGCTTTCTTT. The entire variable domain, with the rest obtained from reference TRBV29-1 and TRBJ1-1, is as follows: SAVISQKPSRDICQRGTSLTIQCQVDSQVTMMFWYRQQPGQSLTLIATANQGSEATYESGFVIDKFPISRPNLTFSTLTVSNMSPEDSSIYLCSVPGRVSEAFFGQGTRLTVV.

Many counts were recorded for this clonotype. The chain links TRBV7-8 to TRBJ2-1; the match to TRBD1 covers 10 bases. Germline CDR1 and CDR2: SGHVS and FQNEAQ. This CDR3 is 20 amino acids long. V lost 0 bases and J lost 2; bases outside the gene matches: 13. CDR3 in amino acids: CASSLASDRGRKGTYNEQFF. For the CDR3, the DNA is TGTGCCAGCAGCTTAGCAAGTGACAGGGGGCGAAAGGGGACCTACAATGAGCAGTTCTTC.

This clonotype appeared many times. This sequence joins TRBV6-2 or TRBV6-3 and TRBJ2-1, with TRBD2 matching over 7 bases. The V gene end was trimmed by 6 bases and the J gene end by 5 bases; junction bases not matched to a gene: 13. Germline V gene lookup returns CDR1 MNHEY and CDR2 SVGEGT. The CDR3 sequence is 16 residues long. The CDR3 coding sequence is TGTGCCAGCAGCCGGATTCCTAGCGGAACCCACAATGAGCAGTTCTTC. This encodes CASSRIPSGTHNEQFF.

The CDR3 protein is CASSPGFSAGTGSYGYTF. The CDR3, as DNA: TGTGCCAGCAGTCCAGGATTCAGTGCCGGGACAGGAAGCTATGGCTACACCTTC. The chain combines TRBV28 with TRBJ1-2, with 8 bases that match TRBD1. Trimming at V came to 5 bases and at J to 4 bases, leaving 18 bases not matched to a gene. CDR3 length equals 18 residues. Germline CDR1 and CDR2: MDHEN and SYDVKM.